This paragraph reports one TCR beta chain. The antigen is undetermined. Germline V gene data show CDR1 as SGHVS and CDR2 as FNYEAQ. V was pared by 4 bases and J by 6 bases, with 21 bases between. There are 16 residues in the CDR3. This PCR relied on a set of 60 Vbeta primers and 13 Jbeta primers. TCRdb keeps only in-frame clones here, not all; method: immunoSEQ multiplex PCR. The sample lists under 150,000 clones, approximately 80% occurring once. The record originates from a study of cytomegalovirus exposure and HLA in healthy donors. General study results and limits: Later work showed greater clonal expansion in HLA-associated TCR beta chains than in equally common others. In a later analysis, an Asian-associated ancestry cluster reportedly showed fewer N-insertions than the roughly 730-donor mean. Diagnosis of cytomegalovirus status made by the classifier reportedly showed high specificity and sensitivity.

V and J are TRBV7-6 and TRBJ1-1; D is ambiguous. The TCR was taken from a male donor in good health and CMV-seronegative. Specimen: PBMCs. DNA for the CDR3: TGTGCCAGCAGCTCCCTTAGCGGGAGGGTCGGGGCTGAAGCTTTCTTT. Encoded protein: CASSSLSGRVGAEAFF.